The T cell receptor (beta chain) under discussion was sequenced for a study of blood T cell repertoires in COVID-19. About the study: Some COVID-19 samples were acute and others convalescent; all came from the United States, Italy and Spain. PBMCs, B-cell-depleted T cells, or T cells were the source of the cDNA or gDNA that made up the material.

Only in-frame clones appear in the TCRdb table, and some are missing; sequencing was by immunoSEQ multiplex PCR. The table shows about 51,000 clones, with less than 85% occurring only once. The sample taken for sequencing was peripheral blood. The origin of this receptor is a middle-aged man with acute or convalescent COVID-19.

CDR3 sequence: CASSLGGAGDTQYF. For the CDR3, the DNA is TGTGCCAGCAGCCTTGGGGGGGCGGGCGATACGCAGTATTTT. This chain joins TRBV9 and TRBJ2-3; D possibly corresponds to TRBD2 (7 bases). The CDR3 runs 14 residues. Trimming shortened V by 4 bases and J by 6 bases, and 15 bases separated the two germline ends. Germline values: CDR1 SGDLS, CDR2 YYNGEE.